Following are 22 T cell receptor beta chains from one sample sequenced in a study of T cells in Graves' hyperthyroidism and ophthalmopathy. RNA transcripts provided the source from which TCR beta CDR3 regions were amplified. First-round RT-PCR of the TCR CDR3 relied on the HTBI primer set. MiXCR was run by TCRdb on the multiplex PCR reads, yielding one entry per CDR3 protein. This table has 400,000 to 500,000 distinct CDR3 sequences, over 12% appearing once. Material: blood. The source is a young man with Graves' ophthalmopathy.

This clonotype was counted many times. V gene TRBV29-1 combines with J gene TRBJ1-2; TRBD1 matches at 9 bases. The junction had 6 bases not matched to a gene; V was cut back by 6 bases and J by 7 bases. The germline gives CDR1 SQVTM, CDR2 ANQGSEA. The CDR3 has 12 amino acids. CDR3 loop: CSVAGQGGGYTF. The CDR3 DNA is TGCAGCGTCGCGGGACAGGGAGGTGGCTACACCTTC.

The CDR3 loop is CASSFIGTGELFF. For the CDR3, the DNA is TGTGCCAGCAGTTTCATTGGCACCGGGGAGCTGTTTTTT. V gene TRBV27 combines with J gene TRBJ2-2; no clear D. V was trimmed by 3 bases and J by 4 bases, leaving 6 bases between them. Per the germline V gene, CDR1 is MNHEY and CDR2 is SMNVEV (reference sequence). The CDR3 is 13 residues long.

Concerning this clonotype: Just one base apart from a much larger clone, this may be a read error. This chain connects TRBV10-3 to TRBJ2-3; D gene unclear. In germline, CDR1 is ENHRY, CDR2 SYGVKD. The CDR3 is 16 residues long. V was shortened by 2 bases and J by 0 bases, with 12 bases between the two germline ends. CDR3 nucleotides: TGTGCCATCAGTGAGCTGGATAACCCTAGCACAGATACGCAGTATTTT. Amino acid sequence: CAISELDNPSTDTQYF.

This clonotype has a count of ten or more. The gene calls are TRBV11-3 and TRBJ2-3, with 8 bases aligning to TRBD2. The CDR3 has 17 amino acids. V dropped 0 bases and J dropped 5; count of bases not matched to a gene: 10. Germline values: CDR1 SGHNT, CDR2 YENEEA. CDR3 protein: CASSLDWSGGQIDTQYF. DNA of the CDR3: TGTGCCAGCAGCTTAGATTGGTCGGGGGGGCAGATAGATACGCAGTATTTT.

This clonotype was observed a handful of times. The chain links TRBV28 to TRBJ1-2; D remains ambiguous. The CDR3 is 17 amino acids. V lost 2 bases to trimming and J lost 4 bases, with 20 bases between them. Per the germline V gene, CDR1 is MDHEN and CDR2 is SYDVKM. The CDR3 reads CASSLTSGTVFSYGYTF. The CDR3 bases are TGTGCCAGCAGTTTAACGTCAGGCACGGTCTTCTCCTATGGCTACACCTTC.

This clonotype was counted ten times or more. The chain links TRBV2 to TRBJ2-7, with 7 nucleotides matching TRBD1. V trimming: 8 bases; J trimming: 0 bases; junction bases outside the gene matches: 4. From germline, CDR1 is SNHLY and CDR2 FYNNEI. CDR3 length equals 13 residues. This CDR3 reads CASFRDSSYEQYF. The CDR3 nucleotides are TGTGCCAGCTTCCGGGACAGCTCCTACGAGCAGTACTTC.

Turning to this clonotype: This may come from a read error, since a much larger clone is one base off. Because the CDR3 is missing its conserved closing phenylalanine or tryptophan, this is likely a read error. The chain has TRBV6-1 and TRBJ1-2, with D possibly TRBD1 on 6 matching bases. Trimming stripped 3 bases from V and 0 bases from J, with 17 bases between. In germline, CDR1 is MNHNS, CDR2 SASEGT. This CDR3 spans 17 amino acids. The CDR3 protein is CASSDYRVTAPNYGYTL. In DNA form, the CDR3 reads TGTGCCAGCAGTGACTACAGGGTCACGGCACCTAACTATGGCTACACCCTC.

This clonotype was counted between two and nine times. This rearrangement joins TRBV19 to TRBJ2-5; a possible D gene is TRBD2 (6 bases). This CDR3 is built from 16 residues. The germline V and J ends were trimmed by 4 bases and 5 bases, with 20 bases remaining between them. In germline, CDR1 is LNHDA, CDR2 SQIVND (reference sequence). The CDR3 reads CASSKRGSGSGETQYF. CDR3 in DNA: TGTGCCAGTAGTAAAAGGGGTTCCGGGAGCGGTGAGACCCAGTACTTC.

This clonotype was found many times. The gene calls are TRBV12-3 or TRBV12-4 and TRBJ1-1; D uncertain. Trimming removed 4 bases from V and 0 bases from J, with 6 bases in between. CDR3 length: 13 amino acids. The CDR3 DNA sequence: TGTGCCAGCAGTTGGTCCATGAACACTGAAGCTTTCTTT. Amino acid sequence: CASSWSMNTEAFF.

The V call is TRBV25-1, the J call TRBJ1-6; maybe TRBD1 (5 bases). The CDR3 is 15 amino acids. Trimming took 0 bases from V and 10 from J, leaving 13 bases between them. The germline V gene encodes CDR1 MGHDK and CDR2 SYGVNS. DNA for the CDR3: TGTGCCAGCAGTGAATATAGGGGCGGGGGATCACCCCTCCACTTT. Its translation is CASSEYRGGGSPLHF.

This clonotype was picked up many times. V usage is TRBV10-1 and J usage is TRBJ2-3, with no clear D. The CDR3 runs 11 residues. Deletions cut 4 bases from V and 8 bases from J, with 7 bases between. Germline V lookup: CDR1 WNHNN, CDR2 SYGVQD (reference sequence). The CDR3 DNA is TGCGCCAGCAGTGTAGGGTCTACGCAGTATTTT. As protein: CASSVGSTQYF.

This clonotype was picked up many times. This chain links TRBV11-2 with TRBJ2-2, with 15 bases fitting TRBD2. Germline CDR1 SGHAT, CDR2 FQNNGV. The CDR3 is 18 amino acids. The ends lost 9 bases at V and 7 bases at J; junction bases unmatched: 15. CDR3 DNA: TGTGCCAGTATCCCCCATGGACTAGCGGGAGGGCCAAGCGGGGAGCTGTTTTTT. It is translated as CASIPHGLAGGPSGELFF.

CDR3 loop: CASSPTGNSGRTETQYF. CDR3 sequence (DNA): TGCGCCAGCAGCCCGACCGGAAATAGCGGGAGGACGGAGACCCAGTACTTC. The chain recombines TRBV4-1 with TRBJ2-5; TRBD2 agrees at 10 bases. Germline loops: CDR1 MGHRA, CDR2 YSYEKL. CDR3 size: 17 residues. V shed 4 bases, J shed 5 bases, and the junction held 13 bases outside the gene matches.

This clonotype was detected only a few times. This sequence joins TRBV9 and TRBJ1-5; maybe TRBD1 (5 bases). V lost 4 bases and J 3 bases, leaving 17 bases between the germline ends. CDR3 length: 16 residues. The germline V gene encodes CDR1 SGDLS and CDR2 YYNGEE. This chain's CDR3 is CASSSGGGLVNQPQHF. The CDR3 DNA reads TGTGCCAGCAGCTCAGGTGGGGGACTAGTCAATCAGCCCCAGCATTTT.

To note about this clonotype: A read error may explain this, as a much larger clone is one base away. This sequence joins TRBV10-3 and TRBJ2-7; D uncertain. This CDR3 is 13 amino acids long. CDR1 is ENHRY and CDR2 is SYGVKD in the germline V gene. This CDR3 is CTISGTRTYEQYF. As DNA, the CDR3 is TGTACCATCAGTGGTACACGAACCTACGAGCAGTACTTC.

Comments on this clonotype: A much larger clone lies one base from this, so it may be a read error. This chain connects TRBV7-8 to TRBJ1-1; D is ambiguous. CDR1 and CDR2 (germline): SGHVS, FQNEAQ. This CDR3 contains 11 residues. CDR3 protein: CASSVAAETFF. The CDR3 DNA follows: TGTGCCAGCAGCGTAGCGGCTGAAACTTTCTTT.

There are a few counts of this clonotype. The V call is TRBV6-5, the J call TRBJ1-4; TRBD1 aligns across 8 bases. Germline V CDR1 and CDR2: MNHEY, SVGAGI. Trimming removed 0 bases from V and 8 bases from J; junction bases left unmatched: 5. CDR3 length: 15 residues. The DNA for the CDR3 is TGTGCCAGCAGTTACTCGTGGGACAGGCACGAAAAACTGTTTTTT. This codes for CASSYSWDRHEKLFF.

The gene calls are TRBV12-3 or TRBV12-4 and TRBJ2-5; D may be TRBD2 (6 bases). Trimming stripped 3 bases from V and 6 bases from J, with 11 bases between. This CDR3 is built from 13 residues. DNA of the CDR3: TGTGCCAGCAGTTTCTCGCGGGGAAAGACCCAGTACTTC. Translation: CASSFSRGKTQYF.

This clonotype came up a few times. V and J are TRBV4-1 and TRBJ1-6; a weak D match, TRBD1 (6 bases). Trimming shortened V by 6 bases and J by 4 bases, and 13 bases separated the two germline ends. Germline values: CDR1 MGHRA, CDR2 YSYEKL. The CDR3 has 15 amino acids. The chain's CDR3 is CASSRDIGYNSPLHF. CDR3 bases: TGCGCCAGCAGTCGGGACATCGGATATAATTCACCCCTCCACTTT.

In this sample, this clonotype turned up a few times. This chain links TRBV5-4 with TRBJ2-1; 10 bases map to TRBD2. The ends lost 0 bases at V and 10 bases at J; junction bases unmatched: 16. There are 18 residues in the CDR3. Germline CDR1 reads SGHNT; CDR2 reads YYREEE (reference sequence). This CDR3 is CASSLGVRESGRALEQFF. In nucleotides, the CDR3 is TGTGCCAGCAGCTTGGGAGTCCGGGAGAGCGGGAGGGCCTTAGAGCAGTTCTTC. Complete variable domain (other parts from reference TRBV5-4 and TRBJ2-1): ETGVTQSPTHLIKTRGQQVTLRCSSQSGHNTVSWYQQALGQGPQFIFQYYREEENGRGNFPPRFSGLQFPNYSSELNVNALELDDSALYLCASSLGVRESGRALEQFFGPGTRLTVL.

This clonotype was found a few times. This chain links TRBV15 with TRBJ2-3; 9 bases align to TRBD1. The CDR3 is 14 residues long. V was clipped by 5 bases and J by 5 bases; unmatched bases: 5. Germline CDR1 is LNHNV and CDR2 is YYDKDF (reference sequence). DNA for the CDR3: TGTGCCACCAGCTACAGGGGGCGCAAAGATACGCAGTATTTT. It specifies CATSYRGRKDTQYF. Variable domain in full (rest from reference TRBV15 and TRBJ2-3): DAMVIQNPRYQVTQFGKPVTLSCSQTLNHNVMYWYQQKSSQAPKLLFHYYDKDFNNEADTPDNFQSRRPNTSFCFLDIRSPGLGDTAMYLCATSYRGRKDTQYFGPGTRLTVL.

This clonotype has just a few counts. The J gene is TRBJ2-1, the V gene TRBV11-3, with TRBD2 identical over 8 bases. The CDR3 covers 16 residues. CDR1 is SGHNT and CDR2 is YENEEA in the germline V gene. The ends lost 5 bases at V and 0 bases at J; junction bases unmatched: 6. This chain's CDR3 is CASSGSGASSYNEQFF. Here the CDR3 DNA reads TGTGCCAGCAGCGGTAGCGGGGCCAGCTCCTACAATGAGCAGTTCTTC.